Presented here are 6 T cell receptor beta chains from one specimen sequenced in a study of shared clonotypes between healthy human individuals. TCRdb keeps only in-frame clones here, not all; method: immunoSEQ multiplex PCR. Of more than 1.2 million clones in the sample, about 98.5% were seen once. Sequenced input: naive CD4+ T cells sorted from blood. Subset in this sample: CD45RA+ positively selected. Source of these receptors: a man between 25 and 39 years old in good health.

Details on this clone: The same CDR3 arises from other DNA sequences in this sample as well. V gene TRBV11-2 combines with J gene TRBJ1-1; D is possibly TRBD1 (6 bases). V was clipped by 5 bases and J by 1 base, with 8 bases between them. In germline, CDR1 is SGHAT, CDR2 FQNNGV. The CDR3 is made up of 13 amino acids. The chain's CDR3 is CASSSRGNTEAFF. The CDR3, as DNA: TGTGCCAGCAGCAGCAGGGGGAACACTGAAGCTTTCTTT.

The CDR3 reads CASSILSGGNQPQHF. The CDR3 nucleotides are TGTGCCAGTAGTATATTGTCGGGCGGCAATCAGCCCCAGCATTTT. V gene TRBV19 combines with J gene TRBJ1-5; D remains ambiguous. Germline lookup yields CDR1 LNHDA and CDR2 SQIVND (reference sequence). The CDR3 sequence is 15 residues long. V was clipped by 2 bases and J by 2 bases, with 10 bases between them. Variable domain in full (rest from reference TRBV19 and TRBJ1-5): DGGITQSPKYLFRKEGQNVTLSCEQNLNHDAMYWYRQDPGQGLRLIYYSQIVNDFQKGDIAEGYSVSREKKESFPLTVTSAQKNPTAFYLCASSILSGGNQPQHFGDGTRLSIL.

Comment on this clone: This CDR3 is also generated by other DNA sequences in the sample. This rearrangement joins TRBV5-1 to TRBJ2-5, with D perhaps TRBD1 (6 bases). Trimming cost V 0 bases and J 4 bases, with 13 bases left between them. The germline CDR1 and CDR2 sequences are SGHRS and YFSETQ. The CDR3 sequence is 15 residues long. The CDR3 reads CASSLGGGSRETQYF. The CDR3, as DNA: TGCGCCAGCAGCTTGGGAGGGGGTAGTCGAGAGACCCAGTACTTC.

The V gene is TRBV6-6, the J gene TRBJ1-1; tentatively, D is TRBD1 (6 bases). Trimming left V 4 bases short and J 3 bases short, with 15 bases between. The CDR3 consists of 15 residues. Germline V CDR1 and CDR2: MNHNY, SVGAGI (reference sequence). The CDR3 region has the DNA TGTGCCAGCAGTTCTACGACAGGCCAATACACTGAAGCTTTCTTT. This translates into CASSSTTGQYTEAFF.

CDR3 amino acids: CASSLVQATYEQYF. The CDR3 DNA follows: TGTGCCAGCAGCTTGGTTCAGGCAACCTACGAGCAGTACTTC. V gene TRBV5-6 combines with J gene TRBJ2-7; D remains unclear. The germline gives CDR1 SGHDT, CDR2 YYEEEE. The CDR3 has 14 residues. The germline V and J ends were trimmed by 0 bases and 2 bases, with 9 bases remaining between them.

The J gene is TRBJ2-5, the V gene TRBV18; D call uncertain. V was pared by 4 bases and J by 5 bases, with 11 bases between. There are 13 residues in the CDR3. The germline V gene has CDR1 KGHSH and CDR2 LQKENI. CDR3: CASSRIGIETQYF. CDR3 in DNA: TGTGCCAGCTCACGTATAGGGATTGAGACCCAGTACTTC.